This T cell receptor (beta chain) was recorded in a study of naive and memory T cell subsets. Regarding the study as a whole: From naive to CM, EM and EMRA, diversity decreased and Gini increased.

For this clonotype: Its antigen is currently unknown.

Separate alpha and beta amplification began at the second PCR step. CD4+ T cell IFNgamma after overnight CMV lysate exposure gave donor CMV status. The beta constant-region primer was an equimolar mix of two oligonucleotides covering TRBC1 and TRBC2. The ligated cDNA underwent four PCR rounds using SP2 and nested alpha and beta constant-region primers. The cDNA 3' end received a ligated single-stranded oligonucleotide carrying the SP2 primer and a 12-nucleotide UMI. TCRdb reanalysed the UMI-ligation and nested PCR reads using MiXCR and keeps one entry per CDR3 protein. The sample has tens of thousands of distinct CDR3 sequences; around 9% are singletons. The sample comprised naive CD8+ T cells from blood. The sequence was obtained from a human donor in good health.

The DNA for the CDR3 is TGTGCCAGCAGCCCATTCCGGGACAGGGGTTCTGGGGCCAACGTCCTGACTTTC. Its translation: CASSPFRDRGSGANVLTF. The chain carries TRBV11-2 and TRBJ2-6; 10 nucleotides match TRBD1. V trimming: 5 bases; J trimming: 1 base; junction bases outside the gene matches: 8. This CDR3 comprises 18 residues. Germline lookup yields CDR1 SGHAT and CDR2 FQNNGV.